This entry lists 12 T cell receptor beta chains sequenced from one sample in a study of blood T cell repertoires in COVID-19. Sequenced by immunoSEQ multiplex PCR; TCRdb stores in-frame clones only, minus some. This table holds around 430,000 clones, approximately 88% found once. Material for sequencing was peripheral blood. The receptors come from a woman aged 50 to 65 with COVID-19, enrolled during active disease.

V gene TRBV5-4 combines with J gene TRBJ1-1; 10 bases line up with TRBD1. V was clipped by 0 bases and J by 5 bases; unmatched bases: 7. Germline CDR1 SGHNT, CDR2 YYREEE (reference sequence). This CDR3 region has 16 residues. This CDR3 reads CASSLEGDRGSTEAFF. CDR3 sequence (DNA): TGTGCCAGCAGCTTGGAGGGGGACAGGGGAAGTACTGAAGCTTTCTTT.

This clone was observed a single time. This sequence joins TRBV28 and TRBJ2-3; 7 bases are shared with TRBD2. Trimming took 3 bases from V and 3 from J; bases not matched to a gene: 6. From germline, CDR1 is MDHEN and CDR2 SYDVKM. CDR3 length: 15 amino acids. CDR3: CASSLRPSGTDTQYF. The CDR3 nucleotides are TGTGCCAGCAGTTTGAGGCCTAGCGGAACAGATACGCAGTATTTT.

The rearrangement links TRBV5-5 to TRBJ2-5; D not resolved. The CDR3 is 14 residues long. Germline lookup yields CDR1 SGHKS and CDR2 YYEKEE (reference sequence). V lost 4 bases and J lost 0, with 10 bases in between. Here the CDR3 reads CASSLHDYQETQYF. CDR3 in DNA: TGTGCCAGCAGCCTACACGACTACCAAGAGACCCAGTACTTC. The full variable domain, in which reference TRBV5-5 and TRBJ2-5 provide the parts outside the CDR3, is DAGVTQSPTHLIKTRGQQVTLRCSPISGHKSVSWYQQVLGQGPQFIFQYYEKEERGRGNFPDRFSARQFPNYSSELNVNALLLGDSALYLCASSLHDYQETQYFGPGTRLLVL.

The J gene is TRBJ2-5, the V gene TRBV3-1 (or the pseudogene TRBV3-2), with 7 bases fitting TRBD2. The junction had 13 bases not matched to a gene; V was cut back by 1 base and J by 5 bases. This CDR3 spans 17 amino acids. Germline CDR1 is LGHDT and CDR2 is YNNKEL (reference sequence). CDR3 coding DNA: TGTGCCAGCAGCCAAGGGCTGGGCGGGGGATATCCGGAGACCCAGTACTTC. Translating it yields CASSQGLGGGYPETQYF.

V and J are TRBV25-1 and TRBJ1-1; 7 bases line up with TRBD1. This CDR3 is built from 16 residues. Trimming removed 5 bases from V and 2 bases from J; junction bases left unmatched: 11. Germline V CDR1 and CDR2: MGHDK, SYGVNS. In nucleotides, the CDR3 is TGTGCCAGCAGTTTCGCCGGGAGGGGGCAAAACACTGAAGCTTTCTTT. Protein sequence: CASSFAGRGQNTEAFF.

This clone was recorded a few times. This sequence joins TRBV19 and TRBJ2-3, with 14 bases identical to TRBD2. Germline V gene data show CDR1 as LNHDA and CDR2 as SQIVND (reference sequence). V trimming: 5 bases; J trimming: 4 bases; junction bases outside the gene matches: 5. The CDR3 length is 16 residues. CDR3 DNA: TGTGCCAGTAGTGTGGGACTAGCGGGGGAGGCAGATACGCAGTATTTT. As protein: CASSVGLAGEADTQYF. Full variable domain (remainder filled in from reference TRBV19 and TRBJ2-3): DGGITQSPKYLFRKEGQNVTLSCEQNLNHDAMYWYRQDPGQGLRLIYYSQIVNDFQKGDIAEGYSVSREKKESFPLTVTSAQKNPTAFYLCASSVGLAGEADTQYFGPGTRLTVL.

The V call is TRBV28, the J call TRBJ2-2, with D maybe TRBD2 (6 bases). Deletions cut 2 bases from V and 0 bases from J, with 7 bases between. This CDR3 is built from 15 residues. Germline V CDR1 and CDR2: MDHEN, SYDVKM. CDR3 DNA: TGTGCCAGCAGTTTAGGAGGGGCGAACACCGGGGAGCTGTTTTTT. Residues: CASSLGGANTGELFF.

The chain carries TRBV6-5 and TRBJ2-1, with 8 bases identical to TRBD2. Germline CDR1 and CDR2: MNHEY and SVGAGI. Germline trimming cut 6 bases from V and 8 bases from J; bases unmatched to any gene: 9. The CDR3 sequence is 14 residues long. CDR3: CASRASGGAYEQFF. In DNA, the CDR3 is TGTGCCAGCAGAGCGTCGGGGGGGGCGTATGAGCAGTTCTTC.

The chain joins TRBV30 to TRBJ2-3, with TRBD2 matching 8 bases. The J segment lost 6 bases and the V segment lost 1 base, leaving 12 bases of the junction unmatched. Per germline, CDR1 GTSNPN and CDR2 SVGIG (reference sequence). The CDR3 length is 16 residues. DNA of the CDR3: TGTGCCTGGAGTGCCTCCGGACGGGGGGGCTTCGATACGCAGTATTTT. Its protein product is CAWSASGRGGFDTQYF.

V and J are TRBV28 and TRBJ2-7; 8 nucleotides match TRBD1. The CDR3 length is 14 residues. Germline lookup yields CDR1 MDHEN and CDR2 SYDVKM. The ends lost 3 bases at V and 4 bases at J; junction bases unmatched: 5. Here the CDR3 DNA reads TGTGCCAGCAGTTTGGGACAGGCGACTTACGAGCAGTACTTC. Encoded protein: CASSLGQATYEQYF.

V and J are TRBV30 and TRBJ1-5; D perhaps matches TRBD1 (5 bases). With 1 base removed from V and 8 bases from J, the gap between germline ends came to 15 bases. Per the germline V gene, CDR1 is GTSNPN and CDR2 is SVGIG (reference sequence). This CDR3 has 14 amino acids. The CDR3 reads CAWSGNRLLKPQHF. In DNA form, the CDR3 reads TGTGCCTGGAGTGGTAACAGGCTCCTCAAGCCCCAGCATTTT.

This chain joins TRBV30 and TRBJ1-6, with 10 bases matching TRBD1. The germline CDR1 and CDR2 sequences are GTSNPN and SVGIG (reference sequence). This CDR3 is 15 amino acids long. V shed 4 bases, J shed 5 bases, and the junction held 5 bases outside the gene matches. The CDR3 is CAWTGQGTNNSPLHF. CDR3 sequence (DNA): TGTGCCTGGACGGGACAGGGGACCAATAATTCACCCCTCCACTTT.